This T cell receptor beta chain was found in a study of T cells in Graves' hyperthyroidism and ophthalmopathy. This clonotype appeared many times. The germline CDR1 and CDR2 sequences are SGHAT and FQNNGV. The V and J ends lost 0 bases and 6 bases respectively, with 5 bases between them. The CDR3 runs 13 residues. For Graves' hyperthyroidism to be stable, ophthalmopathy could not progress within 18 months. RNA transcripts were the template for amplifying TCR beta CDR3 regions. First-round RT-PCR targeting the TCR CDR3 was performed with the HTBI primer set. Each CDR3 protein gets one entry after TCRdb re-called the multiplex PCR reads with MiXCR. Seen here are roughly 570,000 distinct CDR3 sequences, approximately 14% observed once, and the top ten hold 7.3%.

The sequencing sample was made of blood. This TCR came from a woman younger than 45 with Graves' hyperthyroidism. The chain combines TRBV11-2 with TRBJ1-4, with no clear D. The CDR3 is CASSLESDEKLFF. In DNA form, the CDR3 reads TGTGCCAGCAGCTTAGAGTCCGATGAAAAACTGTTTTTT.